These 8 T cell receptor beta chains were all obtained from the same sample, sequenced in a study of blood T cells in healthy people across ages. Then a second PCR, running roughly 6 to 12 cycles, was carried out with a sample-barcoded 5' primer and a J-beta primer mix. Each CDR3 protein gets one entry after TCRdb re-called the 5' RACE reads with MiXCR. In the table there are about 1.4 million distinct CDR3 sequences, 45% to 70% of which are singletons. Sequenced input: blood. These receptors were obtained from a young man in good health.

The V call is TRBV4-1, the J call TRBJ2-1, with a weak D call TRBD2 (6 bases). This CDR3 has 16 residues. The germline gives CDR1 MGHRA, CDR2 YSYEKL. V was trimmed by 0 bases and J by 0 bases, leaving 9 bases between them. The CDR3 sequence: CASSQDRLGSYNEQFF. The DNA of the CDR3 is TGCGCCAGCAGCCAAGACCGACTAGGCTCCTACAATGAGCAGTTCTTC.

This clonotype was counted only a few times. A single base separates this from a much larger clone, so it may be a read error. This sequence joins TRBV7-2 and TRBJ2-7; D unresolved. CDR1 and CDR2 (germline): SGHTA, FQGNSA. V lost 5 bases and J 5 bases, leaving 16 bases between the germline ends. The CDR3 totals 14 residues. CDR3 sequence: CASSVRVGWNEQYF. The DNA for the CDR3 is TGTGCCAGCAGCGTAAGGGTGGGGTGGAACGAGCAGTACTTC.

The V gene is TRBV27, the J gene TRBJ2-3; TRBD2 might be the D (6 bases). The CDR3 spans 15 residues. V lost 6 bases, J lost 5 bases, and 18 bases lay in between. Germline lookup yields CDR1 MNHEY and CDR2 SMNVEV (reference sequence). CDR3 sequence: CASRGLGPLRDTQYF. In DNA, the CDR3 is TGTGCCAGCAGGGGACTTGGACCTTTACGAGATACGCAGTATTTT.

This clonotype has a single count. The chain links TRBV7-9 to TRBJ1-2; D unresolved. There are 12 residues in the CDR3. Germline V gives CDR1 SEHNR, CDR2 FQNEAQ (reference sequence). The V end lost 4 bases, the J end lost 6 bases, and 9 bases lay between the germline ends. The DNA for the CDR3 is TGTGCCAGCAGCTCCCGACGGGATGGCTACACCTTC. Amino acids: CASSSRRDGYTF.

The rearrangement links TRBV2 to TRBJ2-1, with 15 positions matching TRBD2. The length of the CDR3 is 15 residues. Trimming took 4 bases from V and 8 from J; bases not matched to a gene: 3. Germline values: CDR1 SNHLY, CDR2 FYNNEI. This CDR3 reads CASSVGLAGGDEQFF. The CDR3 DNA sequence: TGTGCCAGCAGTGTGGGACTAGCGGGAGGAGATGAGCAGTTCTTC.

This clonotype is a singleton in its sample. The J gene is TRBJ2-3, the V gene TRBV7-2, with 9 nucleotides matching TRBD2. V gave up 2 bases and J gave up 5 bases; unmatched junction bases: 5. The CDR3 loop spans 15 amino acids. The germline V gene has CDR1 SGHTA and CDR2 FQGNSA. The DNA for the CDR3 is TGTGCCAGCAGCTTATGTAGCGGGGGTGTAGATACGCAGTATTTT. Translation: CASSLCSGGVDTQYF.

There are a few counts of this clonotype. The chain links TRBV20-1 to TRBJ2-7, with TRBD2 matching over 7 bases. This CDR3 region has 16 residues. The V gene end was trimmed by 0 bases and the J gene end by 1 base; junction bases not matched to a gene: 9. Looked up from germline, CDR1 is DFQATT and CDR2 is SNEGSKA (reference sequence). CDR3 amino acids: CSARDGKAGWSYEQYF. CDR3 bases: TGCAGTGCTAGAGATGGGAAAGCGGGATGGTCCTACGAGCAGTACTTC.

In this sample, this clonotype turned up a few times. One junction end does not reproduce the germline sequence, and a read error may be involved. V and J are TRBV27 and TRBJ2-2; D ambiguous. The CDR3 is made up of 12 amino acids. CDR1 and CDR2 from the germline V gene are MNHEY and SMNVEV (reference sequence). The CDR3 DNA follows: TGCGCCAGCAGCTTATTCACCGGGGAGCTGTTTTTT. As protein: CASSLFTGELFF.